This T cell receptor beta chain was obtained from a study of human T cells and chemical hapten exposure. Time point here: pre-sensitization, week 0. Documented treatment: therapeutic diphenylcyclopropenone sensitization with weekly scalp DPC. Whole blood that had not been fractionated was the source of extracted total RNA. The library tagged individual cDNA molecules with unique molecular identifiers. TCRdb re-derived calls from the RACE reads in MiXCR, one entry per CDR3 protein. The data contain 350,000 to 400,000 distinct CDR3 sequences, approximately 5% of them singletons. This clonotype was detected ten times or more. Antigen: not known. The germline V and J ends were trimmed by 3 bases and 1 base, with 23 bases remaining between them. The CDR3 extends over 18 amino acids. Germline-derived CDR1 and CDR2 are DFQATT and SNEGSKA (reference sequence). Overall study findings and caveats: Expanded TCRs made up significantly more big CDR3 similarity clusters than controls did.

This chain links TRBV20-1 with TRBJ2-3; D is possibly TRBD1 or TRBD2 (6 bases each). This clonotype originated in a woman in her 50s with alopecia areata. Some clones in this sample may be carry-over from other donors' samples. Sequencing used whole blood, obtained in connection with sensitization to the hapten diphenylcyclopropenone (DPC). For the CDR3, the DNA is TGCAGTGCTAGTATAGGTAGCTGGAGGGGGTTCGGCACAGATACGCAGTATTTT. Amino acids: CSASIGSWRGFGTDTQYF.